This T cell receptor (beta chain) was sequenced during a study of PD-L1 blockade in urothelial cancer. For the study at large: Among blood samples, the median T cell count was around 150,000.

The germline V gene encodes CDR1 MNHEY and CDR2 SVGAGI. CDR3 length: 16 residues. The data were produced by immunoSEQ multiplex PCR, yet TCRdb's version contains in-frame clones alone and is incomplete. The table records 87,000 or so clones, roughly 84% of them present only once. Noted time point: pretreatment peripheral blood. A remark on this clone: The junction differs from germline at one of its ends, possibly a read error.

The chain joins TRBV6-5 to TRBJ2-1; TRBD2 matches 11 bases. Sequencing was performed on PBMCs, taken around atezolizumab (anti-PD-L1) treatment. The sequence was obtained from a man aged 60 to 69 with urothelial cancer. The CDR3 DNA reads as TGTGCCAGCAGTTACCGGTTACTAGCGGGAGAAAATGGGCAGTTCTTC. As protein: CASSYRLLAGENGQFF.